A single sample is the source of the 3 T cell receptor beta chains below, sequenced in a study of Ad26.COV2.S vaccination and SARS-CoV-2 variants. The sample's treatment: approximately 18 received Ad26.COV2.S at low or high dose, single or two shots; a few received placebo; per-sample allocation not given. Sampling took place 63 days after the first vaccine or placebo injection. The protocol was immunoSEQ multiplex PCR, while the TCRdb copy is restricted to in-frame clones and leaves out a portion. The sample includes about 680,000 clones, roughly nine tenths of them seen just once. Specimen: peripheral blood, collected in a trial of Ad26.COV2.S vaccine versus placebo. The receptors shown here come from a person between 18 and 65 years old who received the Ad26.COV2.S COVID-19 vaccine or a placebo.

The chain carries TRBV10-3 and TRBJ2-1, with D uncertain. CDR3 size: 14 residues. The V gene lost 3 bases and the J gene lost 7 bases, with 13 bases spanning the gap. Germline CDR1 reads ENHRY; CDR2 reads SYGVKD. The CDR3 DNA is TGTGCCATCAGTGACCCGGCCCCGTTGAATGAGCAGTTCTTC. Translating gives CAISDPAPLNEQFF.

This clone has just a few counts. The chain carries TRBV7-6 and TRBJ2-7, with D uncertain. Germline values: CDR1 SGHVS, CDR2 FNYEAQ. The V and J ends lost 3 bases and 2 bases respectively, with 8 bases between them. The length of the CDR3 is 13 residues. The CDR3 sequence is CASSFGEAYEQYF. The CDR3 DNA sequence: TGTGCCAGCAGCTTTGGCGAGGCCTACGAGCAGTACTTC.

CDR3 nucleotide sequence: TGCGCCAGCATCGGGACAGTCTACGAGCAGTACTTC. Translation gives CASIGTVYEQYF. V is TRBV10-2 and J is TRBJ2-7, with 7 bases that match TRBD1. The ends lost 7 bases at V and 3 bases at J; junction bases unmatched: 3. Germline CDR1 reads WSHSY; CDR2 reads SAAADI. The CDR3 runs to 12 residues.